The 19 T cell receptor beta chains presented below share a single source sample, sequenced in a study of T cells after yellow fever vaccination. TCRdb re-derived calls from the 5' RACE reads in MiXCR, one entry per CDR3 protein. The data hold hundreds of thousands of distinct CDR3 sequences, with approximately 8% observed a single time. The sample here was CD4+ T cells sorted from PBMCs, taken 5 days after the yellow fever booster vaccination. Every receptor here comes from a man younger than 35 who received the YFV17D yellow fever vaccine.

This rearrangement joins TRBV7-2 to TRBJ2-5, with 11 bases aligning to TRBD1. The V gene end was trimmed by 5 bases and the J gene end by 5 bases; junction bases not matched to a gene: 7. The germline V gene has CDR1 SGHTA and CDR2 FQGNSA. CDR3 length: 15 amino acids. CDR3: CASSPRTGGLETQYF. The CDR3, as DNA: TGTGCCAGCAGCCCTCGGACAGGGGGCTTGGAGACCCAGTACTTC.

The V call is TRBV3-1, the J call TRBJ1-5; D is unresolved. Trimming shortened V by 3 bases and J by 0 bases, and 12 bases separated the two germline ends. The CDR3 has 16 amino acids. Germline V CDR1 and CDR2: LGHDT, YNNKEL (reference sequence). The CDR3 sequence: CASSQGKGISNQPQHF. Written as DNA, the CDR3 is TGTGCCAGCAGCCAGGGGAAGGGTATTAGCAATCAGCCCCAGCATTTT.

This clonotype was detected a few times. This rearrangement joins TRBV6-5 to TRBJ2-2; possibly TRBD2 for D (6 bases). Germline V gene lookup returns CDR1 MNHEY and CDR2 SVGAGI. The CDR3 totals 17 residues. V was cut by 3 bases and J by 5 bases, with 19 bases left in between. The CDR3: CASSYRGQGGKTGELFF. As DNA, the CDR3 is TGTGCCAGCAGTTATAGGGGTCAGGGAGGTAAAACCGGGGAGCTGTTTTTT.

The chain carries TRBV14 and TRBJ1-2; no reliable D call. Per the germline V gene, CDR1 is SGHDN and CDR2 is FVKESK. The CDR3 is 13 residues long. V was trimmed by 0 bases and J by 4 bases, leaving 6 bases between them. Written as DNA, the CDR3 is TGTGCCAGCAGCCAAGACTACACCTATGGCTACACCTTC. This encodes CASSQDYTYGYTF.

The chain links TRBV6-5 to TRBJ2-2, with D unclear. V gave up 7 bases and J gave up 7 bases, with 16 bases separating them. The CDR3 spans 14 residues. Germline V gene sequence: CDR1 MNHEY, CDR2 SVGAGI. CDR3 DNA: TGTGCCAGCAAAGGTTTTTCGGGTTACGGGGAGCTGTTTTTT. Its translation is CASKGFSGYGELFF.

This clonotype was seen ten or more times. V is TRBV4-1 and J is TRBJ2-7; 7 bases fit TRBD1. CDR1 is MGHRA and CDR2 is YSYEKL in the germline V gene. The CDR3 is 14 amino acids. The V segment lost 4 bases and the J segment 3 bases; nucleotides outside the gene matches: 6. CDR3 sequence (DNA): TGCGCCAGCAGCCGAGAAGGACAGGACTACGAGCAGTACTTC. As protein: CASSREGQDYEQYF.

V is TRBV29-1 and J is TRBJ2-7; D gene uncertain. With 5 bases removed from V and 1 base from J, the gap between germline ends came to 6 bases. The length of the CDR3 is 11 residues. Per the germline V gene, CDR1 is SQVTM and CDR2 is ANQGSEA. CDR3 in amino acids: CSVLESYEQYV. CDR3 in DNA: TGCAGCGTTCTTGAGTCCTACGAGCAGTACGTC.

The chain recombines TRBV5-1 with TRBJ2-7; a weak D match, TRBD1 (5 bases). CDR3 size: 13 residues. Trimming removed 5 bases from V and 2 bases from J, with 11 bases in between. Germline CDR1 reads SGHRS; CDR2 reads YFSETQ. The DNA of the CDR3 is TGCGCCAGCAGTGAAGGGGCTGCCTACGAGCAGTACTTC. Protein sequence: CASSEGAAYEQYF.

This clonotype was detected ten times or more. The chain recombines TRBV18 with TRBJ2-1; D uncertain. Between the trimmed V and J ends, which lost 3 bases and 4 bases, there was a span of 7 bases. This CDR3 region has 13 residues. Germline CDR1 and CDR2: KGHSH and LQKENI. As DNA, the CDR3 is TGTGCCAGCTCACCTAGAGATTACAATGAGCAGTTCTTC. It encodes CASSPRDYNEQFF.

The V gene is TRBV2, the J gene TRBJ1-2; D not certain. Trimming took 3 bases from V and 2 from J, leaving 4 bases between them. CDR1 is SNHLY, CDR2 FYNNEI, per germline. The CDR3 length is 12 residues. The CDR3: CASSERNYGYTF. CDR3 sequence (DNA): TGTGCCAGCAGTGAGAGGAACTATGGCTACACCTTC. Using reference TRBV2 and TRBJ1-2 for the parts outside the CDR3, the full variable domain is EPEVTQTPSHQVTQMGQEVILRCVPISNHLYFYWYRQILGQKVEFLVSFYNNEISEKSEIFDDQFSVERPDGSNFTLKIRSTKLEDSAMYFCASSERNYGYTFGSGTRLTVV.

This clonotype has at least ten counts. The chain combines TRBV23-1 with TRBJ2-3; TRBD2 matches at 8 bases. TRBV23-1 is flagged as an ORF with uncertain function. The CDR3 has 15 residues. V shed 2 bases, J shed 3 bases, and the junction held 4 bases outside the gene matches. The CDR3 spells CASSQGSGETDTQYF. The DNA of the CDR3 is TGCGCCAGCAGTCAAGGTAGCGGGGAGACAGATACGCAGTATTTT.

The rearrangement uses TRBV6-2 or TRBV6-3 and TRBJ2-5; D gene uncertain. Per germline, CDR1 MNHEY and CDR2 SVGEGT. Trimming took off 2 bases at V and 4 bases at J, with 5 bases between the two ends. The CDR3 is made up of 12 amino acids. As DNA, the CDR3 is TGTGCCAGCAGTTACCCCGCAGAGACCCAGTACTTC. This sequence encodes CASSYPAETQYF.

The V and J genes are TRBV12-3 or TRBV12-4 and TRBJ1-3; 9 bases are a match to TRBD1. The J segment lost 0 bases and the V segment lost 4 bases, leaving 10 bases of the junction unmatched. The CDR3 covers 18 residues. The CDR3 sequence is CASSSVWTGAYSGNTIYF. The DNA for the CDR3 is TGTGCCAGCAGTTCCGTGTGGACAGGGGCATACTCTGGAAACACCATATATTTT.

This clonotype was seen at least ten times. The chain links TRBV10-3 to TRBJ2-7, with 10 bases that match TRBD1. In germline, CDR1 is ENHRY, CDR2 SYGVKD. The CDR3 covers 15 residues. The V gene end was trimmed by 2 bases and the J gene end by 0 bases; junction bases not matched to a gene: 1. The CDR3 spells CAISEGDRGSYEQYF. DNA of the CDR3: TGTGCCATCAGTGAGGGGGACAGGGGCTCCTACGAGCAGTACTTC.

The chain couples TRBV20-1 to TRBJ2-4; 8 bases are shared with TRBD1. The CDR3 is 15 residues long. The J segment lost 6 bases and the V segment lost 0 bases, leaving 7 bases of the junction unmatched. In germline, CDR1 is DFQATT, CDR2 SNEGSKA (reference sequence). The chain's CDR3 is CSAREGQGTGNIQYF. The CDR3 DNA reads TGCAGTGCTAGAGAGGGCCAGGGGACAGGAAACATTCAGTACTTC.

This clonotype was observed many times. The chain uses TRBV27 and TRBJ2-5; no reliable D call. Trimming stripped 0 bases from V and 9 bases from J, with 14 bases between. The CDR3 length is 14 residues. Germline CDR1 MNHEY, CDR2 SMNVEV (reference sequence). CDR3 DNA: TGTGCCAGCAGTTTATCGTCTGCCGCATGGGCCCAGTACTTC. Translating it yields CASSLSSAAWAQYF.

The V and J genes are TRBV3-1 and TRBJ1-3; unclear D gene. CDR1 and CDR2 from the germline V gene are LGHDT and YNNKEL (reference sequence). The CDR3 extends over 14 amino acids. Deletions cut 2 bases from V and 0 bases from J, with 5 bases between. CDR3 amino acids: CASSQIRSGNTIYF. Here the CDR3 DNA reads TGTGCCAGCAGCCAAATCCGCTCTGGAAACACCATATATTTT.

The genes are TRBV4-1 and TRBJ2-5; D call uncertain. Germline loops: CDR1 MGHRA, CDR2 YSYEKL. Trimming pared 0 bases from V and 0 bases from J, leaving 8 bases between. This CDR3 region has 15 residues. The CDR3 here is CASSQDLLYQETQYF. The CDR3 region has the DNA TGCGCCAGCAGCCAAGATCTGTTATACCAAGAGACCCAGTACTTC.

This clonotype was counted at least ten times. This chain connects TRBV6-2 or TRBV6-3 to TRBJ2-7; 7 bases match TRBD2. CDR1 and CDR2 from the germline V gene are MNHEY and SVGEGT. V lost 6 bases and J lost 0; bases outside the gene matches: 8. The CDR3 is 15 amino acids. The CDR3 is CASRLAGATSYEQYV. The CDR3 nucleotides read TGTGCCAGCAGGTTAGCGGGCGCCACCTCCTACGAGCAGTACGTC.